This T cell receptor beta chain originates from a study of cytomegalovirus exposure and HLA in healthy donors. Across the study: Earlier sequencing of 200 million or so T cells yielded under 120 million unique TCR beta sequences.

This clone was observed a handful of times. Its antigen remains unidentified. The primer mix had 60 Vbeta and 13 Jbeta primers. In the study's own analysis: Unique TCR beta chains totaled some 88 million in a later count, with 8.5 million to 12 million of them shared. The assay was immunoSEQ multiplex PCR, and TCRdb's table has in-frame clones only and misses some. V and J calls and clone size are as listed in that table; D and trimming were resolved from the DNA. The data hold 150,000 to 200,000 clones, with approximately 84% observed a single time. The V segment lost 6 bases and the J segment 5 bases; nucleotides outside the gene matches: 11. The CDR3 has 17 amino acids. In germline, CDR1 is SNHLY, CDR2 FYNNEI. Study conclusions and caveats: Reports showed the classifier diagnosing cytomegalovirus status with high specificity and sensitivity. Links to common viral pathogens appeared, in a later analysis, for several of the most significant clusters.

This TCR was recovered from a girl aged 10-17 years in good health and CMV-seropositive. The rearrangement uses TRBV2 and TRBJ2-2; 11 positions agree with TRBD2. The source material was PBMCs. In DNA, the CDR3 is TGTGCCAGCAGGGACCCTATAGCGGGAGGGGGAACCGGGGAGCTGTTTTTT. Amino acids: CASRDPIAGGGTGELFF. The full variable domain, in which reference TRBV2 and TRBJ2-2 provide the parts outside the CDR3, is EPEVTQTPSHQVTQMGQEVILRCVPISNHLYFYWYRQILGQKVEFLVSFYNNEISEKSEIFDDQFSVERPDGSNFTLKIRSTKLEDSAMYFCASRDPIAGGGTGELFFGEGSRLTVL.